The following is a TCR beta chain sequence with its context. The sample comes from a study of blood T cell repertoires in COVID-19. On the study more broadly: Samples came from the United States, Italy and Spain, spanning acute and convalescent COVID-19. T cells, B-cell-depleted T cells, or PBMCs provided the cDNA or gDNA that served as material.

Authors' methods: By means of reference gene primer amplification, nucleated cell counts were estimated. Profiling relied on immunoSEQ multiplex PCR, and the TCRdb table lists in-frame clones only, not all of them. V, J and clone size are those of that table, while D and trimming were read from the DNA. The repertoire includes roughly 130,000 clones, about 87% of them detected once, and roughly a tenth sits in the top ten. The CDR3 contains 13 residues. The trim removed 5 bases at V and 6 bases at J, leaving 2 bases unmatched. Germline V gene lookup returns CDR1 SGHNT and CDR2 YYREEE (reference sequence).

The sequence came from a man in his sixties with active or convalescent COVID-19. The V and J genes are TRBV5-4 and TRBJ2-3; 11 nucleotides line up with TRBD2. Sequenced: peripheral blood. The CDR3 loop reads CASRTSGSDTQYF. The CDR3 nucleotides read TGTGCCAGCAGAACTAGCGGGAGCGATACGCAGTATTTT.